This T cell receptor (beta chain) originates from a study of CD8+ T cells in alopecia areata. Germline loops: CDR1 SEHNR, CDR2 FQNEAQ (reference sequence). The V and J ends lost 3 bases and 4 bases respectively, with 6 bases between them. The CDR3 is 13 amino acids. cDNA serving as the sequencing template came from extracted, reverse transcribed RNA. The repertoire was sequenced with immunoSEQ multiplex PCR; TCRdb's copy has only in-frame clones and lacks some. This sample has roughly 64,000 clones, with roughly 47% found just once. What was sequenced was NKG2D-low CD8+ T cells sorted from blood. The chain joins TRBV7-9 to TRBJ2-2; D call uncertain. This clonotype originated in a human donor with alopecia areata. The chain's CDR3 is CASSFTTTGELFF. The CDR3 region has the DNA TGTGCCAGCAGCTTCACTACCACCGGGGAGCTGTTTTTT.